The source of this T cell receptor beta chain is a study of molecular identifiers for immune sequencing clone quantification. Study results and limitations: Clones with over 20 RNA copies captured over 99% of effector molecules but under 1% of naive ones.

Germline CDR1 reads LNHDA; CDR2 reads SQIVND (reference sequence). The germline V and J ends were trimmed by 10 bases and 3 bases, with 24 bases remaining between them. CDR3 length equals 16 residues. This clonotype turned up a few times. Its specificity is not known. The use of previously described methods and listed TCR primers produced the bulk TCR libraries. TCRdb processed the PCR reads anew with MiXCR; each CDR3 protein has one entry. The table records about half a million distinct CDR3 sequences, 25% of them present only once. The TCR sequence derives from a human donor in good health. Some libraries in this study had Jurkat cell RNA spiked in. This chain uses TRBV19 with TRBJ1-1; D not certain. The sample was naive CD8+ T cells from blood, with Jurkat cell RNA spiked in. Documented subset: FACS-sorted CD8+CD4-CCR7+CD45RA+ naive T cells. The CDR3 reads CAISQRAGGVDTEAFF. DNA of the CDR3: TGTGCCATCTCACAGCGAGCCGGAGGCGTGGACACTGAAGCTTTCTTT.